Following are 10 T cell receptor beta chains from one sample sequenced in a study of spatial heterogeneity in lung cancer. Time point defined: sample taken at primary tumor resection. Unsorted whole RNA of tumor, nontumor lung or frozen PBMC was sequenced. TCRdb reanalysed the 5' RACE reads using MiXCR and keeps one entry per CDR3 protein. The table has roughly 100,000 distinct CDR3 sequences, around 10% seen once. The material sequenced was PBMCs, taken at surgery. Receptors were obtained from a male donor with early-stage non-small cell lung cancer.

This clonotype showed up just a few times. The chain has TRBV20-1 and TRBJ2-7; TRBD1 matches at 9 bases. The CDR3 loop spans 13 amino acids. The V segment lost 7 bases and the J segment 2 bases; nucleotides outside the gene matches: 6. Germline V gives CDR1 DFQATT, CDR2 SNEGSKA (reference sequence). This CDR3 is CSVPGQGPYEQYF. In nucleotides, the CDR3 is TGCAGTGTCCCGGGACAGGGTCCCTACGAGCAGTACTTC.

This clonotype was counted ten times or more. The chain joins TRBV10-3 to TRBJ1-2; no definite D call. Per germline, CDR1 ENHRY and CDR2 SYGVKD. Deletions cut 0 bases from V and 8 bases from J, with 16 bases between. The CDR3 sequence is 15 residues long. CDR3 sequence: CAISESPRPTQGYTF. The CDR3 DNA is TGTGCCATCAGTGAGTCTCCAAGGCCGACTCAGGGCTACACCTTC.

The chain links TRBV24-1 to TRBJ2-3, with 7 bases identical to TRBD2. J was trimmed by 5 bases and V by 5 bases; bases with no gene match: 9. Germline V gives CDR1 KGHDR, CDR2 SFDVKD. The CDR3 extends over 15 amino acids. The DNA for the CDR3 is TGTGCCACCAGTGGAGGCGGGAGAAGCCGAGATACGCAGTATTTT. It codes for CATSGGGRSRDTQYF.

The CDR3 DNA is TGTGCCAGCAGCCGGGACAGGGGGCGAGGGAGGTGGTTCTTC. It encodes CASSRDRGRGRWFF. The rearrangement uses TRBV2 and TRBJ2-1; 12 bases are a match to TRBD1. The CDR3 sequence is 14 residues long. V trimming: 6 bases; J trimming: 15 bases; junction bases outside the gene matches: 12. Germline-derived CDR1 and CDR2 are SNHLY and FYNNEI.

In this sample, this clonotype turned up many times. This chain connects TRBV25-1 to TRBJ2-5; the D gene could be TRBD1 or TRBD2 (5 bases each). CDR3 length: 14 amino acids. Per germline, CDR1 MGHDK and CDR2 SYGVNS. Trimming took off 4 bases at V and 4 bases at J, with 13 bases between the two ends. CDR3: CASSGLQGRETQYF. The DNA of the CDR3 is TGTGCCAGCAGTGGGTTGCAGGGACGAGAGACCCAGTACTTC. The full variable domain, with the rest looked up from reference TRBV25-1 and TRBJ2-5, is EADIYQTPRYLVIGTGKKITLECSQTMGHDKMYWYQQDPGMELHLIHYSYGVNSTEKGDLSSESTVSRIRTEHFPLTLESARPSHTSQYLCASSGLQGRETQYFGPGTRLLVL.

Written as DNA, the CDR3 is TGTGCCAGCAGCAGGGACGGATACGAGCAGTACTTC. Its protein is CASSRDGYEQYF. The chain uses TRBV25-1 and TRBJ2-7; D may correspond to TRBD1 or TRBD2 (5 bases each). Trimming took off 6 bases at V and 4 bases at J, with 10 bases between the two ends. CDR1 MGHDK and CDR2 SYGVNS come from the germline V gene. CDR3 length equals 12 residues.

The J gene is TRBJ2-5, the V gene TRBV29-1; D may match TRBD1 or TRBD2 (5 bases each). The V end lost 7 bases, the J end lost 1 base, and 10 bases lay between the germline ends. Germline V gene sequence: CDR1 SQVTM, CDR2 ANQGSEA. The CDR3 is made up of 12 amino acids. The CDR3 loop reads CSGGTVQETQYF. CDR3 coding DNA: TGCAGCGGTGGGACCGTCCAAGAGACCCAGTACTTC.

The CDR3 reads CASSLDSPNTGELFF. CDR3 sequence (DNA): TGCGCCAGCAGCCTTGACAGTCCAAACACCGGGGAGCTGTTTTTT. The rearrangement uses TRBV5-1 and TRBJ2-2; tentatively, D is TRBD1 (5 bases). CDR3 length: 15 residues. Looked up from germline, CDR1 is SGHRS and CDR2 is YFSETQ. Trimming left V 4 bases short and J 2 bases short, with 12 bases between.

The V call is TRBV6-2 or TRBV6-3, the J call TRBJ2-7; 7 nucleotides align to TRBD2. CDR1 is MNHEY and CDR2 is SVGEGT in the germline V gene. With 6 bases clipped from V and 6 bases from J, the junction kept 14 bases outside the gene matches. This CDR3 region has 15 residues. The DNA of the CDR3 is TGTGCCAGCAGCTTACTAGCGACCAAAGGGTCCGAGCAGTACTTC. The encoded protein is CASSLLATKGSEQYF.

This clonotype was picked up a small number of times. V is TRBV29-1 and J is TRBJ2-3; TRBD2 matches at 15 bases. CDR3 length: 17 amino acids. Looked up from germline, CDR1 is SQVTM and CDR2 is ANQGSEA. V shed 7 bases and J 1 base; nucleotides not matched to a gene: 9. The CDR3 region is CSGAGLAGGHGTDTQYF. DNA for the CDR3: TGCAGCGGAGCGGGACTAGCGGGAGGACATGGCACAGATACGCAGTATTTT.